This T cell receptor (beta chain) was sequenced during a study of CD8+CD57+ T cells in acquired aplastic anemia. Genomic DNA acted as the template from which TCR beta VDJ combination and CDR3 sequence profiling were carried out. TCRdb independently ran MiXCR on the reads; one entry per CDR3 protein. This sample has more than 45,000 distinct CDR3 sequences, with about 78% found just once. Trimming took off 4 bases at V and 2 bases at J, with 8 bases between the two ends. Germline V CDR1 and CDR2: SGHTA, FQGNSA. The CDR3 spans 14 residues. The clonotype originates from a human donor in good health, serving as a control. The V call is TRBV7-2, the J call TRBJ2-2; D gene uncertain. Sequenced: sorted CD4+, CD8+, or CD8+CD57+ T cells (not recorded which) from PBMCs. The CDR3 sequence is CASSSNLNTGELFF. The CDR3 bases are TGTGCCAGCAGCTCCAACCTAAACACCGGGGAGCTGTTTTTT.